A selection of T cell receptor beta chains follows, all from one sample in a study of blood T cell repertoires in COVID-19. This table comes from immunoSEQ multiplex PCR, and its TCRdb copy is limited to in-frame clones, with some not included. The table shows 200,000 to 250,000 clones, with approximately 83% occurring only once. Specimen: peripheral blood. These TCRs come from a woman aged 25 to 39 who had recovered from COVID-19. The CDR3 runs from the conserved cysteine through the conserved F or W. D genes are given only for firm matches. For some rows the clone size is stated as once, few or many, or as a class when expanded; others skip it.

D gene	clone size	V gene	J gene	CDR3 DNA	CDR3 protein
TRBD1	.	TRBV6-6	TRBJ1-6	TGTGCCAGCAGTTACACCGGGACAGGGATTAATTCACCCCTCCACTTT	CASSYTGTGINSPLHF
.	.	TRBV6-5	TRBJ1-3	TGTGCCAGCATCCGGGAGTTGCGGGGAAACACCATATATTTT	CASIRELRGNTIYF
.	.	TRBV2	TRBJ2-5	TGTGCCAGCATTCAGGGGCCCCAAGAGACCCAGTACTTC	CASIQGPQETQYF
TRBD2	.	TRBV11-2	TRBJ2-2	TGTGCCAGCAGCTTAGATCGAGCTAGCGGGGGAATTTCCGGGGAGCTGTTTTTT	CASSLDRASGGISGELFF
.	.	TRBV29-1	TRBJ2-3	TGCAGCCTCTCCCCCGGGGGCACAGATACGCAGTATTTT	CSLSPGGTDTQYF
TRBD2	.	TRBV29-1	TRBJ2-1	TGCAGCGTTGAAGAACCTAGCGGGGGGTTGTATGAGCAGTTCTTC	CSVEEPSGGLYEQFF
.	.	TRBV6-1	TRBJ1-5	TGTGCCAGCAGTGAAGCGCCAGAGGGCCGTCCGCCCCAGCATTTT	CASSEAPEGRPPQHF
TRBD1	.	TRBV7-9	TRBJ2-1	TGTGCCAGCAGCAAGATGGGACAGGGGAATGAGCAGTTCTTC	CASSKMGQGNEQFF
.	.	TRBV5-4	TRBJ2-3	TGTGCCAGCAGCTCCATTCAGCGGGTGGGCACAGATACGCAGTATTTT	CASSSIQRVGTDTQYF
TRBD1	.	TRBV2	TRBJ1-6	TGTGCCAGTAAAGACAGGGATAATTCACCCCTCCACTTT	CASKDRDNSPLHF
TRBD2	.	TRBV7-8	TRBJ2-5	TGTGCCAGCGGAACTAGCGGGGTCCTCCGGGAGACCCAGTACTTC	CASGTSGVLRETQYF
.	.	TRBV7-2	TRBJ2-5	TGTGCCAGCAGCTGGGGGGAGTACGTGGTGCCCCAGTACTTC	CASSWGEYVVPQYF
.	.	TRBV9	TRBJ1-2	TGTGCCAGCAGCGTAGACGGTGCTAACTATGGCTACACCTTC	CASSVDGANYGYTF
.	.	TRBV5-5	TRBJ1-1	TGTGCCAGCAGCTTGGGCGGGGGACAGAACACTGAAGCTTTCTTT	CASSLGGGQNTEAFF
.	.	TRBV7-8	TRBJ2-2	TGTGCCAGCAGCTTAGGTTCGGTTACCGGGGAGCTGTTTTTT	CASSLGSVTGELFF
TRBD2	.	TRBV5-1	TRBJ2-3	TGCGCCAGCAGCCCCGCGGGGGTCGTGGGAGATACGCAGTATTTT	CASSPAGVVGDTQYF
TRBD1	few	TRBV28	TRBJ1-5	TGTGCCAGCAGTACGAACCTAGGGGGATACAGGGGCCCCCAGCCCCAGCATTTT	CASSTNLGGYRGPQPQHF
TRBD2	.	TRBV5-1	TRBJ2-5	TGCGCCAGCAGCTTTGGCGAGCGGGGGGGCGTTGAGACCCAGTACTTC	CASSFGERGGVETQYF
.	few	TRBV12-3/TRBV12-4	TRBJ1-6	TGTGCCAGCAGTTTCCTAGAGAATTCACCCCTCCACTTT	CASSFLENSPLHF
TRBD1	.	TRBV7-7	TRBJ2-1	TGTGCCAGCAGCTTGGACAGGGGCTTCTACAATGAGCAGTTCTTC	CASSLDRGFYNEQFF
.	.	TRBV5-1	TRBJ2-3	TGCGCCAGCAGCTTGGAAGGGGTGGGGACAGATACGCAGTATTTT	CASSLEGVGTDTQYF
.	.	TRBV6-2/TRBV6-3	TRBJ2-7	TGTGCCAGCAGTTACAGGACACCCTACGAGCAGTACTTC	CASSYRTPYEQYF
.	.	TRBV5-1	TRBJ2-1	TGCGCCAGCAGCTTTTCCGTTTTATTCTACAATGAGCAGTTCTTC	CASSFSVLFYNEQFF